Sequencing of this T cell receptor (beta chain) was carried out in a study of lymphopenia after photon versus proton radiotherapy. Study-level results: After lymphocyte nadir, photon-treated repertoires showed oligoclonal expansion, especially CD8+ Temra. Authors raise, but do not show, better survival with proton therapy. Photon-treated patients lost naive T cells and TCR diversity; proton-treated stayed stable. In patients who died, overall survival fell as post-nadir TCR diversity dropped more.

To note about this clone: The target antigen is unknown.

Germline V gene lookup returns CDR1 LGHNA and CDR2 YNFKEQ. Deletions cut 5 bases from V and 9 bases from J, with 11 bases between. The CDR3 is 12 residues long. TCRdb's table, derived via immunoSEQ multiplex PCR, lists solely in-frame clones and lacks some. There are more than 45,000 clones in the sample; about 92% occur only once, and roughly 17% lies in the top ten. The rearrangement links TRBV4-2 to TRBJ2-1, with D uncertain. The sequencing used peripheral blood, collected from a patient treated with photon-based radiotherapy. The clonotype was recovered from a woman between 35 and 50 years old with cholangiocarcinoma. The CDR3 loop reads CASSKVAIEQFF. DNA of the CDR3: TGTGCCAGCAGCAAAGTGGCCATTGAGCAGTTCTTC.